What follows are 16 T cell receptor beta chains derived from one specimen sequenced in a study of blood T cells in healthy people across ages. Together with a sample-barcoded 5' primer, a J-beta primer mix was included in a second PCR lasting roughly 7 to 11 cycles. TCRdb used MiXCR to reprocess the 5' RACE reads, holding one entry per CDR3 protein. Here the sample spans about 1.4 million distinct CDR3 sequences, approximately 59% being singletons. The sequencing input was blood. These receptors were obtained from a man between 18 and 35 years old in good health.

V gene TRBV2 combines with J gene TRBJ1-5, with 7 bases matching TRBD1. The germline gives CDR1 SNHLY, CDR2 FYNNEI. Trimming removed 4 bases from V and 3 bases from J; junction bases left unmatched: 3. The CDR3 runs 14 residues. The CDR3 DNA reads as TGTGCCAGCAGTGGAGGGGGCGACAATCAGCCCCAGCATTTT. Its protein product is CASSGGGDNQPQHF.

The CDR3 region is CASTNILAGGEQFF. CDR3 nucleotides: TGCGCCAGCACCAACATACTAGCGGGAGGAGAGCAGTTCTTC. The chain employs TRBV5-1 and TRBJ2-1; the match to TRBD2 covers 12 bases. Germline V gene sequence: CDR1 SGHRS, CDR2 YFSETQ. The junction had 8 bases not matched to a gene; V was cut back by 6 bases and J by 10 bases. The CDR3 consists of 14 residues.

This clonotype came up a few times. V usage is TRBV4-3 and J usage is TRBJ2-7, with 8 bases fitting TRBD2. The V gene's germline CDR1 is LGHNA and CDR2 YSLEER. J lost 6 bases, V lost 3 bases, and 4 bases had no gene match. The CDR3 extends over 13 amino acids. The CDR3 sequence is CASSQTGGSEQYF. The CDR3 nucleotides read TGCGCCAGCAGCCAGACGGGGGGGAGCGAGCAGTACTTC.

A remark on this clonotype: A read error is likely, as this CDR3 ends without the conserved phenylalanine or tryptophan. The genes are TRBV12-3 or TRBV12-4 and TRBJ2-5, with 8 nucleotides matching TRBD2. The CDR3 is 14 residues long. Losses at the gene ends were 4 bases for V and 2 bases for J; bases not matched to a gene: 3. The CDR3 here is CASSSGTRQETQYS. DNA for the CDR3: TGTGCCAGCAGTTCAGGGACTAGGCAAGAGACCCAGTACTCC.

The J gene is TRBJ2-1, the V gene TRBV3-1, with TRBD2 identical over 7 bases. Per germline, CDR1 LGHDT and CDR2 YNNKEL (reference sequence). CDR3 size: 17 residues. J lost 9 bases, V lost 3 bases, and 17 bases had no gene match. CDR3 region: CASSHELPGGGFTEQFF. CDR3 bases: TGTGCCAGCAGCCATGAGCTGCCTGGGGGGGGGTTTACTGAGCAGTTCTTC.

CDR3 in DNA: TGTGCCAGCAGCTCCAGGGAGGTACGAGCTGGAAACACCATATATTTT. It codes for CASSSREVRAGNTIYF. V usage is TRBV7-9 and J usage is TRBJ1-3; the D gene is possibly TRBD1 (5 bases). CDR3 length: 16 amino acids. Trimming took 4 bases from V and 2 from J, leaving 15 bases between them. Per germline, CDR1 SEHNR and CDR2 FQNEAQ (reference sequence).

In this sample, this clonotype turned up a few times. The chain couples TRBV20-1 to TRBJ2-7; the D call may be TRBD1 or TRBD2 (5 bases each). Deletions cut 1 base from V and 6 bases from J, with 16 bases between. This CDR3 is 14 amino acids long. The V gene's germline CDR1 is DFQATT and CDR2 SNEGSKA (reference sequence). The CDR3 reads CSARGVGDLLEQYF. The CDR3 DNA reads TGCAGTGCTAGAGGCGTAGGGGACCTCCTCGAGCAGTACTTC.

Written as DNA, the CDR3 is TGTGCCATCAGCAGAGAGGGTAGCAATCAGCCCCAGCATTTT. Translation: CAISREGSNQPQHF. The chain is built from TRBV10-3 and TRBJ1-5; no definite D call. Germline V CDR1 and CDR2: ENHRY, SYGVKD. This CDR3 has 14 amino acids. Trimming removed 6 bases from V and 0 bases from J, with 9 bases in between.

The chain carries TRBV5-5 and TRBJ1-1; 7 nucleotides align to TRBD1. CDR1 SGHKS and CDR2 YYEKEE come from the germline V gene (reference sequence). CDR3 size: 15 residues. V dropped 1 base and J dropped 3; count of bases not matched to a gene: 6. The CDR3 loop reads CASSLLTGTYTEAFF. The CDR3, as DNA: TGTGCCAGCAGCTTGCTGACAGGGACTTACACTGAAGCTTTCTTT.

This chain links TRBV20-1 with TRBJ2-7, with D tentatively TRBD2 (6 bases). Looked up from germline, CDR1 is DFQATT and CDR2 is SNEGSKA (reference sequence). This CDR3 has 11 amino acids. The V gene lost 6 bases and the J gene lost 4 bases, with 10 bases spanning the gap. The CDR3 is CSAIADYEQYF. The CDR3, as DNA: TGCAGTGCGATAGCGGATTACGAGCAGTACTTC.

V is TRBV27 and J is TRBJ2-2; TRBD1 matches 7 bases. CDR3 size: 14 residues. The germline V gene has CDR1 MNHEY and CDR2 SMNVEV (reference sequence). Germline trimming cut 0 bases from V and 7 bases from J; bases unmatched to any gene: 2. The chain's CDR3 is CASSLSGGVGELFF. CDR3 DNA: TGTGCCAGCAGTTTATCAGGGGGCGTCGGGGAGCTGTTTTTT.

Ten or more counts support this clonotype. The gene calls are TRBV29-1 and TRBJ1-2, with D hard to call. V was pared by 2 bases and J by 4 bases, with 5 bases between. The CDR3 has 11 amino acids. The germline V gene has CDR1 SQVTM and CDR2 ANQGSEA. The DNA of the CDR3 is TGCAGCGTTGAACTCGGCTATGGCTACACCTTC. Amino acids: CSVELGYGYTF.

A few counts support this clonotype. The rearrangement uses TRBV2 and TRBJ1-1; no clear D gene. This CDR3 contains 13 residues. V was clipped by 6 bases and J by 5 bases, with 13 bases between them. Germline V lookup: CDR1 SNHLY, CDR2 FYNNEI. This CDR3 reads CASSPAGRTEAFF. CDR3 coding DNA: TGTGCCAGCAGCCCAGCCGGGAGGACTGAAGCTTTCTTT.

This clonotype was seen a handful of times. The CDR3 region has the DNA TGCGCCAGCAGCCAAGGGGCAAGTCCTAACTATGGCTACACCTTC. Translating it yields CASSQGASPNYGYTF. The J gene is TRBJ1-2, the V gene TRBV4-3; no clear D gene. The CDR3 runs to 15 residues. The germline V and J ends were trimmed by 1 base and 0 bases, with 9 bases remaining between them. The germline V gene has CDR1 LGHNA and CDR2 YSLEER.

The chain recombines TRBV6-1 with TRBJ1-1; TRBD1 aligns across 11 bases. The CDR3 has 14 amino acids. CDR1 MNHNS and CDR2 SASEGT come from the germline V gene. V lost 6 bases to trimming and J lost 5 bases; unmatched junction nucleotides: 5. In DNA, the CDR3 is TGTGCCAGCAGGGGGACAGGGGGACGGACTGAAGCTTTCTTT. This translates into CASRGTGGRTEAFF.

The rearrangement links TRBV13 to TRBJ1-4; D not resolved. CDR1 and CDR2 from the germline V gene are PRHDT and FYEKMQ (reference sequence). The CDR3 extends over 13 amino acids. The V and J ends lost 8 bases and 0 bases respectively, with 7 bases between them. CDR3 DNA sequence: TGTGCCAGCGGTAAAGCAACTAATGAAAAACTGTTTTTT. It is translated as CASGKATNEKLFF.